This T cell receptor beta chain is drawn from a study of beta chain features in type 1 diabetes. Trimming removed 0 bases from V and 6 bases from J, with 11 bases in between. Germline loops: CDR1 LGHNA, CDR2 YNFKEQ. The CDR3 contains 15 residues. Investigators reverse transcribed all isolated RNA, so they sequenced expressed TCRB transcripts. Measured with immunoSEQ multiplex PCR; TCRdb has only the in-frame clones, and not every one. The sample has almost 350,000 clones, 6.5% to 10% seen once. The chain is built from TRBV4-2 and TRBJ2-2; D might be TRBD2 (5 bases). The sequence was obtained from a woman aged 18-29 years in good health. The sample consisted of central memory CD4+ T cells from blood. The CDR3 region has the DNA TGTGCCAGCAGCCAAGATACTAGTGGCCCCGGGGAGCTGTTTTTT. Residues: CASSQDTSGPGELFF.